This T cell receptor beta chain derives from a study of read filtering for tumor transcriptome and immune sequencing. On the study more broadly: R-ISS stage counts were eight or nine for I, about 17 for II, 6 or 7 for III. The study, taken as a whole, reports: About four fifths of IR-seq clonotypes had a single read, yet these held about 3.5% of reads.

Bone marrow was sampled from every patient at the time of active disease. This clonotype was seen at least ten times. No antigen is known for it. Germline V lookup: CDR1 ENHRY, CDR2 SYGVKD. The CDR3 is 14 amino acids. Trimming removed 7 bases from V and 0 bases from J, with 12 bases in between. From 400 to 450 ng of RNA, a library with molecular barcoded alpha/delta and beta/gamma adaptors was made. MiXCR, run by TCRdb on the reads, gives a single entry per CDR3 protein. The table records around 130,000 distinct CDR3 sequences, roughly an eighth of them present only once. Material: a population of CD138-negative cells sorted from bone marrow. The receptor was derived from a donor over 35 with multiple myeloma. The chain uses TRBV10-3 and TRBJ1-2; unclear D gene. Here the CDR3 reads CAITSPTSNYGYTF. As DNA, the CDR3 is TGTGCCATCACCTCACCGACATCTAACTATGGCTACACCTTC.